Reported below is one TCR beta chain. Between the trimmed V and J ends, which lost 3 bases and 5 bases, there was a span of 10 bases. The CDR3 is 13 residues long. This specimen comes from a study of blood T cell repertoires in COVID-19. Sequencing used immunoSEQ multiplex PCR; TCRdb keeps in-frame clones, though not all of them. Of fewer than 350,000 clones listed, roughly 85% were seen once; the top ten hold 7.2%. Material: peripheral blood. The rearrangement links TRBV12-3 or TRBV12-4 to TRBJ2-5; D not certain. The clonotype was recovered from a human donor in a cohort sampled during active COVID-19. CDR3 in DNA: TGTGCCAGCAGTTTGTTTCGGTACGAGACCCAGTACTTC. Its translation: CASSLFRYETQYF.